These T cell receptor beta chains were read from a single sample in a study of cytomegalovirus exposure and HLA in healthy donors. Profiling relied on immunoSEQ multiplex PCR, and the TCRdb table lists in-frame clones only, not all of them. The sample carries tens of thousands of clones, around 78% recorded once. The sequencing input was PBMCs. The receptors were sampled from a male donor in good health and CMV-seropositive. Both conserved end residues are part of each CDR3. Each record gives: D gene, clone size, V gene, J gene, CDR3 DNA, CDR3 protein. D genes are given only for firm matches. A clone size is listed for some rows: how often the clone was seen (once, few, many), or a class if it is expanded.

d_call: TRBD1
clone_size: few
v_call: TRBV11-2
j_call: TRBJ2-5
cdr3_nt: TGTGCCAGCAGCCACGACAGGGTTCTCCAAGAGACCCAGTACTTC
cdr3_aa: CASSHDRVLQETQYF

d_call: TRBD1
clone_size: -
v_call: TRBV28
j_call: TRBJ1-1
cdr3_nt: TGTGCCAGCAGCCCTATCGACAGGGTTACTGAAGCTTTCTTT
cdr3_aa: CASSPIDRVTEAFF

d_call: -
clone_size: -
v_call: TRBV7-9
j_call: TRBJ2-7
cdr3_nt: TGTGCCAGCAGCTTAGAAGGGACTGGTTACTACGAGCAGTACTTC
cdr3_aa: CASSLEGTGYYEQYF

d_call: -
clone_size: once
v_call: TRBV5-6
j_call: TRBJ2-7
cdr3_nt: TGTGCCAGCAGCCCGGTCGCCGGAGGGACCTACGAGCAGTACTTC
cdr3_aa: CASSPVAGGTYEQYF

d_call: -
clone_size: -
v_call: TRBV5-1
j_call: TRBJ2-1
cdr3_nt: TGCGCCAGCATGGGTCTAGCGCCTTACAATGAGCAGTTCTTC
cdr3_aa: CASMGLAPYNEQFF

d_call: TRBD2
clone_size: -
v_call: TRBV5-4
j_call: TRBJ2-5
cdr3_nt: TGTGCCAGCAGCGGGAGGTCGGGGGGAGAGACCCAGTACTTC
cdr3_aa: CASSGRSGGETQYF

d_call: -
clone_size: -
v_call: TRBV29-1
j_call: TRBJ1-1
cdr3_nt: TGCAGCGTCAAAGGGGGCACTGAAGCTTTCTTT
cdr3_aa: CSVKGGTEAFF

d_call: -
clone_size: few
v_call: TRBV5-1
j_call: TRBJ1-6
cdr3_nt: TGCGCCAGCAGCTTGGAGGGGTCCGTGTTTAATTCACCCCTCCACTTT
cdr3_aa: CASSLEGSVFNSPLHF

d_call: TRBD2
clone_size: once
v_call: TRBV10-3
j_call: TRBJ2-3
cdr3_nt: TGTGCCATCAGTGTGGGACTAGCTTCGGATACGCAGTATTTT
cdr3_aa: CAISVGLASDTQYF

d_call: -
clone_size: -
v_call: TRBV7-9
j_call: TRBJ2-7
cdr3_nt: TGTGCCAGCAGCTTAACGGTCCAACCCGCGGGGTACGAGCAGTACTTC
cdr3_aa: CASSLTVQPAGYEQYF

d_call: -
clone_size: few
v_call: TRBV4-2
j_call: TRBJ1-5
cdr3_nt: TGTGCCAGCAGCCAAGGGGGCGCGCGCAATCAGCCCCAGCATTTT
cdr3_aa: CASSQGGARNQPQHF

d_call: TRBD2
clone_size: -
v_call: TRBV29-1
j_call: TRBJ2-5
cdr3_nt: TGCAGCACCGGGACTAGCGGGAGGGCCTATGAGACCCAGTACTTC
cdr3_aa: CSTGTSGRAYETQYF